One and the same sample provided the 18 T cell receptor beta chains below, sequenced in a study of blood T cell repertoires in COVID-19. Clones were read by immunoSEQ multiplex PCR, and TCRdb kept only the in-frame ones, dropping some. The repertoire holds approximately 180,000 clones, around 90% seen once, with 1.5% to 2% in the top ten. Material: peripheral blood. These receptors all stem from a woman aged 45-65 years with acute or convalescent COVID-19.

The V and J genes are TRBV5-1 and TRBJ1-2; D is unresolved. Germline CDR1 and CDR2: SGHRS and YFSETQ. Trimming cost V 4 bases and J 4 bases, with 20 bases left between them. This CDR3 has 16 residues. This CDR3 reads CASSPPATGSLYGYTF. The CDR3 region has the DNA TGCGCCAGCAGCCCGCCTGCGACGGGAAGCCTCTATGGCTACACCTTC.

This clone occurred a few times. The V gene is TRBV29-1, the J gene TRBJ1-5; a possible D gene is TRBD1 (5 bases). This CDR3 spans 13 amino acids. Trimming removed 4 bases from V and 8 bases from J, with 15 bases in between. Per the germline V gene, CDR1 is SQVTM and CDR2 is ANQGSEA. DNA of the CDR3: TGCAGCGTTGGGGGAAATTGGGGGGAGCCCCAGCATTTT. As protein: CSVGGNWGEPQHF.

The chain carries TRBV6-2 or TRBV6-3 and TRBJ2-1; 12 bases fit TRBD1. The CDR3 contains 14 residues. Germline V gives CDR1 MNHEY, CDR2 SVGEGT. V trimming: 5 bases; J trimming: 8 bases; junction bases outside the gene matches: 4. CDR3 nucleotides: TGTGCCAGCAGTGAGGGACAGGGGGCGTATGAGCAGTTCTTC. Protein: CASSEGQGAYEQFF.

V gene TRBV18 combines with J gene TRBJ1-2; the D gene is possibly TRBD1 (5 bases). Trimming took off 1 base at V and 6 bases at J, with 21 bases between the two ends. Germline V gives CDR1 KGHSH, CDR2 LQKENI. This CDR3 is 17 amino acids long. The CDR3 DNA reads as TGTGCCAGCTCACCACTTAGGGGAGACGGAGCGGGACATGGCTACACCTTC. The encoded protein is CASSPLRGDGAGHGYTF.

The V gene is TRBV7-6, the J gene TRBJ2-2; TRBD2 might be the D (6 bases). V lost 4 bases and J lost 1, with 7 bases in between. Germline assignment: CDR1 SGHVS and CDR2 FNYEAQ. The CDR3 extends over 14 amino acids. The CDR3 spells CASSYSGNTGELFF. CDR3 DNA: TGTGCCAGCAGCTATAGCGGGAACACCGGGGAGCTGTTTTTT.

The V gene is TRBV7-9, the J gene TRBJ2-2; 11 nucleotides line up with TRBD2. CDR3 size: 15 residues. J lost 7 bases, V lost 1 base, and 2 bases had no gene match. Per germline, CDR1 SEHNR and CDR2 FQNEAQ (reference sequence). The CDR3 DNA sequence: TGTGCCAGCAGCTTAGAGGGACTAGCGGACGGGGAGCTGTTTTTT. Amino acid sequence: CASSLEGLADGELFF.

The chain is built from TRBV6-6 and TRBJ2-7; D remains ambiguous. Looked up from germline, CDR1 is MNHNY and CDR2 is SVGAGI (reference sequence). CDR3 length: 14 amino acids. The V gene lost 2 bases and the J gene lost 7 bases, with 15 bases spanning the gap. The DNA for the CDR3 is TGTGCCAGCAGTTACCGGAGTTCCCCGGGTGAGCAGTACTTC. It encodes CASSYRSSPGEQYF.

The CDR3 bases are TGCGCCAGCAGCAGCTGGGAGGGCGGGGGACAGCCCCAGCATTTT. It codes for CASSSWEGGGQPQHF. The rearrangement uses TRBV5-1 and TRBJ1-5, with TRBD1 as a possible D gene (5 bases). The CDR3 sequence is 15 residues long. Trimming pared 4 bases from V and 7 bases from J, leaving 18 bases between. In germline, CDR1 is SGHRS, CDR2 YFSETQ.

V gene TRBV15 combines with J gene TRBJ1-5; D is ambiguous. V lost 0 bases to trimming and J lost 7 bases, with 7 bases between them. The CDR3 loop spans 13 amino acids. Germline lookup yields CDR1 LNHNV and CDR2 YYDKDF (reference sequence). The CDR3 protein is CATSRDRGQPQHF. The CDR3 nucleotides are TGTGCCACCAGCAGAGATCGGGGACAGCCCCAGCATTTT.

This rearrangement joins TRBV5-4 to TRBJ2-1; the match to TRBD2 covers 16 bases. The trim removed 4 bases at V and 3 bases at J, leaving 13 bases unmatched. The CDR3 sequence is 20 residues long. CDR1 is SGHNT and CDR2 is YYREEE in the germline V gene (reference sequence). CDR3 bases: TGTGCCAGCAGCACCCTACCACCGGGACTAGCGGGAGGGCTCTACAATGAGCAGTTCTTC. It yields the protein CASSTLPPGLAGGLYNEQFF. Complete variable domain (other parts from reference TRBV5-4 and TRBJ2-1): ETGVTQSPTHLIKTRGQQVTLRCSSQSGHNTVSWYQQALGQGPQFIFQYYREEENGRGNFPPRFSGLQFPNYSSELNVNALELDDSALYLCASSTLPPGLAGGLYNEQFFGPGTRLTVL.

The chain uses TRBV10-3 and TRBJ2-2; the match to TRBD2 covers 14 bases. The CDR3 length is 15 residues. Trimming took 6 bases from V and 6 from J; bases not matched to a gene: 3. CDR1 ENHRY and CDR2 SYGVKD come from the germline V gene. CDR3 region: CAISPGLAGAGELFF. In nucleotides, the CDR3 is TGTGCCATCAGCCCGGGACTAGCGGGAGCCGGGGAGCTGTTTTTT.

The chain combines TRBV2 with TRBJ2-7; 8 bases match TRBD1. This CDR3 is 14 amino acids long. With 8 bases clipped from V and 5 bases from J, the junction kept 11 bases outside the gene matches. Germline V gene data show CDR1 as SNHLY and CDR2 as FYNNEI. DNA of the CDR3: TGTGCCAGCCTACCCGGGACAGGTCCCAACGAGCAGTACTTC. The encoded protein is CASLPGTGPNEQYF.

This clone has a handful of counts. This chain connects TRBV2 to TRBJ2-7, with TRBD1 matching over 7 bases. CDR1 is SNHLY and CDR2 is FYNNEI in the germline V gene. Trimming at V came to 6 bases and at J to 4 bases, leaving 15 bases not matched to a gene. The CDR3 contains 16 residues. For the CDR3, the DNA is TGTGCCAGCAGGGAAATCCGGGACAGTCCCCTTTACGAGCAGTACTTC. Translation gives CASREIRDSPLYEQYF.

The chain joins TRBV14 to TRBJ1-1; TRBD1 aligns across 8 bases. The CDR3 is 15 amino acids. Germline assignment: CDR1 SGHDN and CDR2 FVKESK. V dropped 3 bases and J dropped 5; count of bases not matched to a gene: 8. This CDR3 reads CASSHQDRVRTEAFF. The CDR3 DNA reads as TGTGCCAGCAGCCATCAGGACAGGGTTAGAACTGAAGCTTTCTTT.

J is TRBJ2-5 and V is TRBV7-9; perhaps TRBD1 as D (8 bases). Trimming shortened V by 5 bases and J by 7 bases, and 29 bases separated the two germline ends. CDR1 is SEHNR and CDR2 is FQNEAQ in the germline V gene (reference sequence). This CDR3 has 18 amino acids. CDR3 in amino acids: CASSPPDRDSGGLVTQYF. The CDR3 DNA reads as TGTGCCAGCAGCCCACCGGACAGGGACTCGGGGGGCCTGGTGACCCAGTACTTC.

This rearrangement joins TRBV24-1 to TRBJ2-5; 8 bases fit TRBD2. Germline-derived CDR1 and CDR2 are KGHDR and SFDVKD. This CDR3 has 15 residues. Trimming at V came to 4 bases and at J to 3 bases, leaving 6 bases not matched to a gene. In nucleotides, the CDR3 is TGTGCCACCAGTGACGACCATAGCGGGGAAGAGACCCAGTACTTC. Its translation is CATSDDHSGEETQYF.

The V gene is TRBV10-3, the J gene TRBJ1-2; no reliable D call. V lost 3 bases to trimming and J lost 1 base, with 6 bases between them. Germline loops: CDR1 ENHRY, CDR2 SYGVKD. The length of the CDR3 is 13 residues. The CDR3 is CAISDVRNYGYTF. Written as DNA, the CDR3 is TGTGCCATCAGTGACGTCCGTAACTATGGCTACACCTTC.

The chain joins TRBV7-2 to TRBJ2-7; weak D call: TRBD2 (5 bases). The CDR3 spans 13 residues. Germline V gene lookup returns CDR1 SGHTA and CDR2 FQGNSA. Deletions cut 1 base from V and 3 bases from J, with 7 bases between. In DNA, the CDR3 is TGTGCCAGCAGCTTAGACGGACTCTACGAGCAGTACTTC. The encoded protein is CASSLDGLYEQYF. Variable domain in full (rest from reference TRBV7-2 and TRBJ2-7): GAGVSQSPSNKVTEKGKDVELRCDPISGHTALYWYRQSLGQGLEFLIYFQGNSAPDKSGLPSDRFSAERTGGSVSTLTIQRTQQEDSAVYLCASSLDGLYEQYFGPGTRLTVT.